This TCR beta chain comes out of a study of OX40 agonist ivuxolimab in advanced cancers. Study in general: A diagnosis of hepatocellular carcinoma, melanoma, renal cell or head and neck cancer was present in dose-escalation patients. With a range of roughly 20 to 85, age averaged roughly 61 years, and 75% to 90% were male.

Sequencing used immunoSEQ multiplex PCR; TCRdb keeps in-frame clones, though not all of them. The sample lists 28,000 or so clones, around 82% occurring once. The sequence was obtained from an adult with an advanced solid tumor such as melanoma, head and neck, liver or kidney cancer. The source material was CD4+ or CD8+ T cells sorted from blood, sampled in a trial of the OX40 agonist ivuxolimab.

CDR3 bases: TGTGCCAGCAGCGTAGCTTGGCTAGGCCACGAGCAGTACTTC. Amino acid sequence: CASSVAWLGHEQYF. V is TRBV9 and J is TRBJ2-7; no clear D. V was clipped by 0 bases and J by 5 bases, with 12 bases between them. Germline V lookup: CDR1 SGDLS, CDR2 YYNGEE. CDR3 size: 14 residues.